Shown below are 27 T cell receptor beta chains from a single sample sequenced in a study of blood T cell repertoires in COVID-19. TCRdb's table, derived via immunoSEQ multiplex PCR, lists solely in-frame clones and lacks some. The sample records 52,000 or so clones, roughly 88% being singletons. The sample taken for sequencing was peripheral blood. All receptors come from a man older than 75 with acute or convalescent COVID-19.

This chain links TRBV11-3 with TRBJ2-1; 13 bases are shared with TRBD2. Per the germline V gene, CDR1 is SGHNT and CDR2 is YENEEA. The junction had 6 bases not matched to a gene; V was cut back by 5 bases and J by 8 bases. CDR3 size: 15 residues. The CDR3 DNA follows: TGTGCCAGCAGCAAGGGACTAGCGGGGAGCCATGAGCAGTTCTTC. The encoded protein is CASSKGLAGSHEQFF.

The chain uses TRBV6-6 and TRBJ1-3; D gene ambiguous. Germline CDR1 reads MNHNY; CDR2 reads SVGAGI (reference sequence). The V end was cut by 2 bases, the J end by 0 bases, with 8 bases between. This CDR3 is 15 amino acids long. DNA of the CDR3: TGTGCCAGCAGTTACGATCCGAGCTCTGGAAACACCATATATTTT. Amino acid sequence: CASSYDPSSGNTIYF.

This chain joins TRBV6-5 and TRBJ1-4, with 7 bases that match TRBD1. The germline V gene encodes CDR1 MNHEY and CDR2 SVGAGI. The CDR3 has 15 amino acids. Losses at the gene ends were 6 bases for V and 3 bases for J; bases not matched to a gene: 7. The CDR3 sequence: CASSRDRSANEKLFF. The CDR3, as DNA: TGTGCCAGCAGCCGGGACAGATCGGCTAATGAAAAACTGTTTTTT.

This clone has a single count. This chain links TRBV5-6 with TRBJ2-7; the match to TRBD1 covers 7 bases. Germline V CDR1 and CDR2: SGHDT, YYEEEE. The V and J ends lost 5 bases and 3 bases, in that order; junction bases with no gene match: 11. The CDR3 is 15 amino acids. CDR3 amino acids: CASSRDRVANYEQYF. For the CDR3, the DNA is TGTGCCAGCAGTCGAGACAGGGTGGCGAACTACGAGCAGTACTTC.

The chain couples TRBV7-2 to TRBJ2-6, with TRBD2 as a possible D gene (7 bases). V gave up 2 bases and J gave up 0 bases, with 14 bases separating them. From germline, CDR1 is SGHTA and CDR2 FQGNSA. The CDR3 spans 18 residues. The CDR3 is CASSLKPGGVSGANVLTF. The DNA for the CDR3 is TGTGCCAGCAGCTTAAAGCCGGGGGGCGTCTCTGGGGCCAACGTCCTGACTTTC.

The CDR3: CASSYLSGGTTYEQYF. The CDR3 coding sequence is TGTGCCAGCAGTTACCTCAGCGGGGGGACTACCTACGAGCAGTACTTC. The rearrangement links TRBV6-5 to TRBJ2-7; 9 bases are a match to TRBD2. With 2 bases clipped from V and 2 bases from J, the junction kept 7 bases outside the gene matches. CDR3 size: 16 residues. Germline values: CDR1 MNHEY, CDR2 SVGAGI.

The chain employs TRBV14 and TRBJ1-6, with D possibly matching TRBD1 (6 bases). The CDR3 sequence is 13 residues long. Trimming stripped 6 bases from V and 12 bases from J, with 15 bases between. The germline CDR1 and CDR2 sequences are SGHDN and FVKESK. The CDR3 reads CASSRGQFLPLHF. In DNA, the CDR3 is TGTGCCAGCAGTCGAGGACAGTTCCTACCCCTCCACTTT.

The chain's CDR3 is CASSYESGRSPLHF. The DNA for the CDR3 is TGTGCCAGCAGTTACGAGTCAGGGAGGTCACCCCTCCACTTT. The V and J genes are TRBV6-5 and TRBJ1-6, with D maybe TRBD1 (5 bases). The V end lost 2 bases, the J end lost 10 bases, and 12 bases lay between the germline ends. The CDR3 is 14 amino acids. CDR1 is MNHEY and CDR2 is SVGAGI in the germline V gene.

The chain is built from TRBV12-5 and TRBJ1-5, with 9 bases aligning to TRBD1. The CDR3 covers 15 residues. The germline gives CDR1 LGHNT, CDR2 FRNRAP. With 6 bases clipped from V and 1 base from J, the junction kept 4 bases outside the gene matches. The CDR3 DNA reads as TGTGCTAGTGGAGGGACAGGGAGAAGCAATCAGCCCCAGCATTTT. It is translated as CASGGTGRSNQPQHF.

The chain uses TRBV18 and TRBJ1-5; possibly TRBD1 for D (6 bases). Trimming took off 5 bases at V and 0 bases at J, with 11 bases between the two ends. The CDR3 spans 15 residues. Germline CDR1 reads KGHSH; CDR2 reads LQKENI. CDR3 DNA sequence: TGTGCCAGCTCAGTGACAGGCGATAGCAATCAGCCCCAGCATTTT. The encoded protein is CASSVTGDSNQPQHF.

This clone was observed once. The chain carries TRBV6-4 and TRBJ2-7, with 9 nucleotides matching TRBD1. The length of the CDR3 is 14 residues. J lost 2 bases, V lost 7 bases, and 6 bases had no gene match. The V gene's germline CDR1 is MRHNA and CDR2 SNTAGT. Here the CDR3 reads CASKMRDRAYEQYF. CDR3 DNA: TGTGCCAGCAAGATGCGGGACAGGGCCTACGAGCAGTACTTC.

This chain connects TRBV2 to TRBJ2-2; 9 bases match TRBD1. The CDR3 spans 14 residues. Germline V gives CDR1 SNHLY, CDR2 FYNNEI. V lost 6 bases and J lost 5; bases outside the gene matches: 4. In DNA, the CDR3 is TGTGCCAGCAGCTACAGGGGGCCGACCGGGGAGCTGTTTTTT. Translating gives CASSYRGPTGELFF.

The chain couples TRBV9 to TRBJ1-2; D possibly corresponds to TRBD1 (6 bases). In germline, CDR1 is SGDLS, CDR2 YYNGEE. Trimming pared 4 bases from V and 1 base from J, leaving 17 bases between. This CDR3 contains 16 residues. The CDR3 nucleotides read TGTGCCAGCAGCCCGAAAGCACAGGGATATAACTATGGCTACACCTTC. The encoded protein is CASSPKAQGYNYGYTF.

V gene TRBV7-9 combines with J gene TRBJ1-1, with D perhaps TRBD1 (6 bases). This CDR3 comprises 15 residues. The V gene's germline CDR1 is SEHNR and CDR2 FQNEAQ (reference sequence). Trimming took off 0 bases at V and 2 bases at J, with 10 bases between the two ends. This chain's CDR3 is CASSLASGTNTEAFF. The CDR3 DNA reads as TGTGCCAGCAGCTTAGCTTCAGGGACAAACACTGAAGCTTTCTTT. Full variable domain (outside the CDR3, taken from reference TRBV7-9 and TRBJ1-1): DTGVSQNPRHKITKRGQNVTFRCDPISEHNRLYWYRQTLGQGPEFLTYFQNEAQLEKSRLLSDRFSAERPKGSFSTLEIQRTEQGDSAMYLCASSLASGTNTEAFFGQGTRLTVV.

This chain uses TRBV7-3 with TRBJ2-2; the match to TRBD1 covers 7 bases. The CDR3 runs 15 residues. CDR1 SGHTA and CDR2 FQGTGA come from the germline V gene. V was clipped by 5 bases and J by 5 bases; unmatched bases: 8. CDR3: CASSETGAETGELFF. Here the CDR3 DNA reads TGTGCCAGCAGCGAAACAGGGGCGGAGACCGGGGAGCTGTTTTTT.

The V gene is TRBV6-2 or TRBV6-3, the J gene TRBJ1-5; 9 nucleotides align to TRBD1. Germline V CDR1 and CDR2: MNHEY, SVGEGT. This CDR3 comprises 14 residues. Trimming took 6 bases from V and 7 from J; bases not matched to a gene: 7. CDR3 amino acids: CASSRTGEGQPQHF. The DNA of the CDR3 is TGTGCCAGCAGCCGGACAGGGGAAGGGCAGCCCCAGCATTTT.

In DNA form, the CDR3 reads TGTGCCAGCAGCGTAGCTACCCCCACCGGACTAGCGGGGGGCACAGATACGCAGTATTTT. Its translation: CASSVATPTGLAGGTDTQYF. The rearrangement links TRBV9 to TRBJ2-3, with 13 bases lining up with TRBD2. The CDR3 is 20 amino acids. Germline V gene lookup returns CDR1 SGDLS and CDR2 YYNGEE. Losses at the gene ends were 0 bases for V and 1 base for J; bases not matched to a gene: 11.

This clone showed up just a few times. The rearrangement joins TRBV10-1 to TRBJ1-2, with 7 bases matching TRBD1. Germline values: CDR1 WNHNN, CDR2 SYGVQD (reference sequence). CDR3 length equals 13 residues. V was clipped by 6 bases and J by 8 bases; unmatched bases: 9. The CDR3 reads CASREDRLYGYTF. CDR3 bases: TGCGCCAGCAGAGAGGACAGGCTTTACGGCTACACCTTC.

The chain employs TRBV6-2 or TRBV6-3 and TRBJ1-3; D is unresolved. Germline V gene sequence: CDR1 MNHEY, CDR2 SVGEGT. The CDR3 runs 12 residues. V lost 2 bases to trimming and J lost 7 bases, with 6 bases between them. CDR3 coding DNA: TGTGCCAGCAGTTACGTCGGGAACACCATATATTTT. Its protein is CASSYVGNTIYF.

A single count supports this clone. The chain combines TRBV5-4 with TRBJ2-1; 9 bases match TRBD1. The CDR3 is made up of 15 amino acids. After removal of 2 bases from V and 3 bases from J, the junction contained 3 bases not matched to a gene. Looked up from germline, CDR1 is SGHNT and CDR2 is YYREEE (reference sequence). As DNA, the CDR3 is TGTGCCAGCAGCTTTCCGGGACAGGGCTACAATGAGCAGTTCTTC. Protein sequence: CASSFPGQGYNEQFF.

V usage is TRBV5-1 and J usage is TRBJ2-7; weak D call: TRBD2 (5 bases). V was pared by 2 bases and J by 2 bases, with 11 bases between. This CDR3 region has 14 residues. Per germline, CDR1 SGHRS and CDR2 YFSETQ. CDR3 region: CASSLGRMAYEQYF. CDR3 sequence (DNA): TGCGCCAGCAGCTTAGGGAGAATGGCCTACGAGCAGTACTTC. Drawing the rest from reference TRBV5-1 and TRBJ2-7, the complete variable domain is KAGVTQTPRYLIKTRGQQVTLSCSPISGHRSVSWYQQTPGQGLQFLFEYFSETQRNKGNFPGRFSGRQFSNSRSEMNVSTLELGDSALYLCASSLGRMAYEQYFGPGTRLTVT.

This rearrangement joins TRBV19 to TRBJ1-2; D perhaps matches TRBD1 (6 bases). Looked up from germline, CDR1 is LNHDA and CDR2 is SQIVND (reference sequence). The CDR3 length is 15 residues. Between the trimmed V and J ends, which lost 1 base and 2 bases, there was a span of 11 bases. The CDR3: CASSIGAGTNYGYTF. DNA for the CDR3: TGTGCCAGTAGTATAGGAGCAGGGACAAACTATGGCTACACCTTC. The full variable domain, completed using reference TRBV19 and TRBJ1-2, is DGGITQSPKYLFRKEGQNVTLSCEQNLNHDAMYWYRQDPGQGLRLIYYSQIVNDFQKGDIAEGYSVSREKKESFPLTVTSAQKNPTAFYLCASSIGAGTNYGYTFGSGTRLTVV.

The genes are TRBV5-6 and TRBJ1-2, with D possibly matching TRBD1 (6 bases). The CDR3 consists of 14 residues. Trimming removed 4 bases from V and 0 bases from J, with 10 bases in between. CDR1 and CDR2 from the germline V gene are SGHDT and YYEEEE. The CDR3 sequence: CASSPRGTNYGYTF. The CDR3 coding sequence is TGTGCCAGCAGCCCCAGGGGCACTAACTATGGCTACACCTTC. Using reference TRBV5-6 and TRBJ1-2 for the parts outside the CDR3, the full variable domain is DAGVTQSPTHLIKTRGQQVTLRCSPKSGHDTVSWYQQALGQGPQFIFQYYEEEERQRGNFPDRFSGHQFPNYSSELNVNALLLGDSALYLCASSPRGTNYGYTFGSGTRLTVV.

There are a few counts of this clone. The chain employs TRBV14 and TRBJ1-1; no definite D call. Trimming stripped 0 bases from V and 1 base from J, with 6 bases between. The germline V gene encodes CDR1 SGHDN and CDR2 FVKESK. The CDR3 loop spans 14 amino acids. The DNA for the CDR3 is TGTGCCAGCAGCCAAGATGCGGGGAACACTGAAGCTTTCTTT. Amino acid sequence: CASSQDAGNTEAFF.

The rearrangement uses TRBV9 and TRBJ1-5; D gene uncertain. V shed 0 bases and J shed 0 bases, with 7 bases lying between them. Per germline, CDR1 SGDLS and CDR2 YYNGEE. CDR3 length: 15 amino acids. This CDR3 is CASSVAGFSNQPQHF. DNA for the CDR3: TGTGCCAGCAGCGTAGCGGGGTTTAGCAATCAGCCCCAGCATTTT.

The CDR3 DNA reads TGTGCCAGCAGCCAGAACCTAATGGCTAGCGGGGGAGAGACCCAGTACTTC. Protein sequence: CASSQNLMASGGETQYF. The rearrangement uses TRBV14 and TRBJ2-5; 10 nucleotides align to TRBD2. The V gene's germline CDR1 is SGHDN and CDR2 FVKESK. With 3 bases clipped from V and 4 bases from J, the junction kept 11 bases outside the gene matches. This CDR3 has 17 residues.

The chain uses TRBV7-8 and TRBJ1-1; D might be TRBD1 (5 bases). Trimming shortened V by 8 bases and J by 3 bases, and 16 bases separated the two germline ends. The CDR3 contains 14 residues. CDR1 is SGHVS and CDR2 is FQNEAQ in the germline V gene. The CDR3 is CASHSGGGHTEAFF. CDR3 DNA sequence: TGTGCCAGCCACTCCGGGGGAGGACACACTGAAGCTTTCTTT.